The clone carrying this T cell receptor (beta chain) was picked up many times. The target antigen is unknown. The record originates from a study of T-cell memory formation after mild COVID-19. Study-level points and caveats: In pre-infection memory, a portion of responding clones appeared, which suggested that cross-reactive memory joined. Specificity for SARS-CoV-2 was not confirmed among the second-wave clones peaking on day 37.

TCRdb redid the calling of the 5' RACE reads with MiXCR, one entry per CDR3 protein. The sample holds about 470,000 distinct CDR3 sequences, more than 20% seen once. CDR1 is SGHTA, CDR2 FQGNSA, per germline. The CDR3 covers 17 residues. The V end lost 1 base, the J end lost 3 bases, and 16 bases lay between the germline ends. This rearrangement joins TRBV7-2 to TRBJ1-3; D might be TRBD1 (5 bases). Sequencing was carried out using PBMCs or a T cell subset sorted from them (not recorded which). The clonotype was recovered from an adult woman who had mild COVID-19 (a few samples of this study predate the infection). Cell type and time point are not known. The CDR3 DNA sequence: TGTGCCAGCAGCTTAGGGCCGGGGAGGGGACTTGGAAACACCATATATTTT. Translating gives CASSLGPGRGLGNTIYF. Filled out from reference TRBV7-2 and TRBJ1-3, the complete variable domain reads GAGVSQSPSNKVTEKGKDVELRCDPISGHTALYWYRQSLGQGLEFLIYFQGNSAPDKSGLPSDRFSAERTGGSVSTLTIQRTQQEDSAVYLCASSLGPGRGLGNTIYFGEGSWLTVV.